This T cell receptor beta chain derives from a study of blood T cell repertoires in COVID-19. Study at large: Samples taken during acute and convalescent COVID-19 were collected in the United States, Italy and Spain.

The method was immunoSEQ multiplex PCR; TCRdb's version includes in-frame clones alone and lacks a portion of them. The sample records some 150,000 clones, roughly 84% being singletons. Trimming removed 7 bases from V and 4 bases from J, with 14 bases in between. The CDR3 contains 14 residues. Germline V gene sequence: CDR1 MNHEY, CDR2 SMNVEV (reference sequence). The TCR comes from a middle-aged man with acute or convalescent COVID-19. Sequenced input: peripheral blood. The rearrangement links TRBV27 to TRBJ1-5; D perhaps matches TRBD1 (5 bases). Here the CDR3 DNA reads TGTGCCAGCATGTCTGGGGGGAAGAATCAGCCCCAGCATTTT. Its translation: CASMSGGKNQPQHF.